The rows below give T cell receptor beta chains drawn from one sample of a study of cytomegalovirus exposure and HLA in healthy donors. Sequenced by immunoSEQ multiplex PCR; TCRdb stores in-frame clones only, minus some. The data contain around 130,000 clones, approximately 89% of them singletons. Sequenced: PBMCs. The receptors were sampled from a young man in good health and CMV-seronegative. Both conserved end residues are part of each CDR3. Each record gives: D gene, CDR3 length, clone size, V gene, J gene, CDR3 protein, CDR3 DNA. D genes are given only for firm matches. Expanded clones are given a class, and other clones once, few, many or no size at all.

TRBD2	17	NA	TRBV4-3	TRBJ2-5	CASSQGTSGGRGVTQYF	TGCGCCAGCAGCCAAGGGACTAGCGGGGGTAGGGGGGTGACCCAGTACTTC
NA	11	NA	TRBV2	TRBJ1-2	CASSERYGYTF	TGTGCCAGCAGTGAGCGCTATGGCTACACCTTC
NA	16	NA	TRBV28	TRBJ2-1	CASSSTNWSSYNEQFF	TGTGCCAGCAGTTCAACAAACTGGAGCTCCTACAATGAGCAGTTCTTC
TRBD1	14	NA	TRBV5-1	TRBJ1-1	CASSPGTDNTEAFF	TGCGCCAGCAGCCCCGGGACAGATAACACTGAAGCTTTCTTT
TRBD1	17	NA	TRBV5-1	TRBJ1-3	CASSQPDRGSSGNTIYF	TGCGCCAGCAGCCAACCAGACAGGGGGAGCTCTGGAAACACCATATATTTT
NA	15	NA	TRBV5-1	TRBJ1-5	CASSLEPGVNQPQHF	TGCGCCAGCAGCTTGGAACCCGGAGTCAATCAGCCCCAGCATTTT
NA	14	NA	TRBV18	TRBJ2-3	CASSLAGPTDTQYF	TGTGCCAGCTCACTGGCAGGGCCCACAGATACGCAGTATTTT
NA	15	NA	TRBV11-2	TRBJ2-2	CASSLVGTTGRELFF	TGTGCCAGCAGCTTAGTTGGGACAACTGGGAGGGAGCTGTTTTTT
NA	15	few	TRBV4-3	TRBJ1-2	CASSQYRGDGYGYTF	TGCGCCAGCAGCCAATACCGCGGGGACGGCTATGGCTACACCTTC
TRBD1	18	once	TRBV28	TRBJ2-7	CASSFYPYRGQGNYEQYF	TGTGCCAGCAGTTTTTACCCGTACAGGGGTCAAGGAAACTACGAGCAGTACTTC